The clone carrying this TCR beta chain came up many times. This sample is drawn from a study of T cells after yellow fever vaccination. TCRdb reprocessed the 5' RACE reads via MiXCR and lists one record per CDR3 protein. The sample has about 250,000 distinct CDR3 sequences; about 3.7% are singletons. This receptor was identified in a man between 18 and 35 years old who received the YFV17D yellow fever vaccine. The source was PBMCs, collected 15 days after the yellow fever booster vaccination.

CDR3 coding DNA: TGTGCCAGCCGACCGGCGTCGGTGAGCAAGTCCGGGGAGCTGTTTTTT. Its translation: CASRPASVSKSGELFF. The V gene is TRBV7-2, the J gene TRBJ2-2; D gene uncertain. Trimming took 8 bases from V and 6 from J, leaving 22 bases between them. This CDR3 comprises 16 residues. Per the germline V gene, CDR1 is SGHTA and CDR2 is FQGNSA.